The present TCR beta chain was sequenced within a study of OX40 agonist ivuxolimab in advanced cancers. There are 13 residues in the CDR3. Germline V gives CDR1 MDHEN, CDR2 SYDVKM. V was trimmed by 6 bases and J by 10 bases, leaving 18 bases between them. Libraries were prepared by immunoSEQ multiplex PCR; TCRdb keeps only in-frame clonotypes and omits some of them. The sample shows roughly 150,000 clones, 90% to 95% of them seen only once. This sequence was found in an adult with an advanced solid tumor such as melanoma, head and neck, liver or kidney cancer. V usage is TRBV28 and J usage is TRBJ1-1; no definite D call. The source material was CD4+ or CD8+ T cells sorted from blood, sampled in a trial of the OX40 agonist ivuxolimab. The CDR3 loop is CASSPPALGVAFF. CDR3 nucleotides: TGTGCCAGCAGCCCGCCCGCGTTGGGCGTAGCTTTCTTT.